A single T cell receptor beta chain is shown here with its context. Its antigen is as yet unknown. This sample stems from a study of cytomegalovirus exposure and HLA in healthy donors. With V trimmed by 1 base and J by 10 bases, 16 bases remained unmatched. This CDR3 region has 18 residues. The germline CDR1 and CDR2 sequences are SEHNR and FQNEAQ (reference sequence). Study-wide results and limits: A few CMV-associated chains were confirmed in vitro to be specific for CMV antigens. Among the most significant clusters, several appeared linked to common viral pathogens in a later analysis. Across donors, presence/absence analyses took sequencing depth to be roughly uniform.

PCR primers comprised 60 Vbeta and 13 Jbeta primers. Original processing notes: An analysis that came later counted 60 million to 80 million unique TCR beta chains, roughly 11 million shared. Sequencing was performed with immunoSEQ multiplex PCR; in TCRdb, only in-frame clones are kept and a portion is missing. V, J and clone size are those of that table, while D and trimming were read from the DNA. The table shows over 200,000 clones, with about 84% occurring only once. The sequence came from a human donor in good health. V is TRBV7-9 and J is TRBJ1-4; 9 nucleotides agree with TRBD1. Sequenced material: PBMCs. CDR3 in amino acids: CASSLGVGTGNSPPKLFF. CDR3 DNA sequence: TGTGCCAGCAGCTTAGGGGTCGGGACAGGGAATAGTCCGCCAAAACTGTTTTTT.